This TCR beta chain was profiled in a study of T cells in Graves' hyperthyroidism and ophthalmopathy. RNA transcripts served as the template for amplifying TCR beta CDR3 regions. With the HTBI primer set, the TCR CDR3 went through a first round of RT-PCR. TCRdb ran MiXCR on the multiplex PCR reads and lists one entry per CDR3 protein. The repertoire has around 420,000 distinct CDR3 sequences, roughly 14% of them found once; the top ten carry around 14%. This clonotype has a count of ten or more. Trimming removed 6 bases at V and 2 bases at J, with 13 bases between. Germline assignment: CDR1 SGHTA and CDR2 FQGNSA. This CDR3 comprises 14 residues.

The sequenced sample was blood. The sequence derives from a woman aged 18 to 35 with Graves' hyperthyroidism. V and J are TRBV7-2 and TRBJ2-5; D gene unclear. CDR3 in DNA: TGTGCCAGCAGGTTCAGGAAACCACAAGAGACCCAGTACTTC. Amino acids: CASRFRKPQETQYF.